This record covers a single T cell receptor (beta chain). Germline lookup yields CDR1 LNHDA and CDR2 SQIVND (reference sequence). CDR3 length: 15 residues. V dropped 3 bases and J dropped 7; count of bases not matched to a gene: 7. In the source study's methods: Reference gene primer amplification in the assay estimated nucleated cell counts. TCRdb's copy holds only in-frame clones and misses some; the assay was immunoSEQ multiplex PCR. From that table come the V and J calls and clone size; the DNA was used to work out D and trimming. Here the sample spans tens of thousands of clones, roughly 88% being singletons. These data originate in a study of blood T cell repertoires in COVID-19. Study-level information: Samples representing acute and convalescent COVID-19 were sourced from the United States, Italy and Spain. T cells, B-cell-depleted T cells, or PBMCs supplied cDNA or gDNA.

The V and J genes are TRBV19 and TRBJ2-1; 9 bases match TRBD2. This TCR was sampled from a woman over 75 with acute or convalescent COVID-19. Sequencing was carried out using peripheral blood. As DNA, the CDR3 is TGTGCCAGTAGTATCCATGCGGGGGGGCCGAATGAGCAGTTCTTC. Encoded protein: CASSIHAGGPNEQFF.